Listed here are 5 T cell receptor beta chains from one sample, sequenced in a study of T cell repertoires in cytomegalovirus infection (dated by TCRdb to the late 2010s). What these receptors recognize is not known. The reads were generated on an Illumina HiSeq 1500. TCRdb trimmed the raw reads at Q25, called clones with MiXCR and kept productive beta chains. CDR3 protein sequences are deduplicated, and each keeps its most common genes and DNA. Here the sample has 60,000 to 75,000 distinct CDR3 sequences; 20% to 25% occur a single time. The ten biggest clones cover roughly 80% of the sample. Sequenced: PBMCs, sequenced either directly or after in vitro stimulation (not recorded which). All receptors derive from a human donor in good health (CMV status not recorded). Some clones in this sample may be carry-over from other donors' samples.

The genes are TRBV28 and TRBJ2-2; no clear D gene. Germline-derived CDR1 and CDR2 are MDHEN and SYDVKM. The ends were cut back, 1 base at V and 5 bases at J, with 11 bases in the middle. This CDR3 has 15 amino acids. CDR3 DNA: TGTGCCAGCAGTTTATTAGGCCCTGGGACCGGGGAGCTGTTTTTT. The encoded protein is CASSLLGPGTGELFF.

The chain recombines TRBV19 with TRBJ2-2; D is unresolved. The CDR3 loop spans 14 amino acids. Trimming pared 8 bases from V and 5 bases from J, leaving 15 bases between. Germline V gene lookup returns CDR1 LNHDA and CDR2 SQIVND (reference sequence). CDR3 DNA: TGTGCCAGTGCGCCGTTGGGTCGAACCGGGGAGCTGTTTTTT. It yields the protein CASAPLGRTGELFF.

Ten or more counts support this clonotype. This chain links TRBV7-9 with TRBJ2-7, with 8 bases identical to TRBD1. The CDR3 has 14 amino acids. V was pared by 5 bases and J by 3 bases, with 6 bases of the junction left unmatched. The germline V gene encodes CDR1 SEHNR and CDR2 FQNEAQ (reference sequence). DNA for the CDR3: TGTGCCAGCAGCACGCGGACAGGGTACTACGAGCAGTACTTC. It specifies CASSTRTGYYEQYF.

This clonotype showed up just a few times. The gene calls are TRBV25-1 and TRBJ2-5; perhaps TRBD1 as D (5 bases). The CDR3 consists of 14 residues. CDR1 and CDR2 from the germline V gene are MGHDK and SYGVNS. V was cut by 3 bases and J by 5 bases, with 13 bases left in between. The CDR3 reads CASSEMQGRETQYF. The CDR3 nucleotides are TGTGCCAGCAGTGAGATGCAGGGTCGGGAGACCCAGTACTTC.

By share of the sample, this clonotype is medium-sized. The chain employs TRBV24-1 and TRBJ2-1; 12 bases agree with TRBD2. With V trimmed by 2 bases and J by 9 bases, 10 bases remained unmatched. The CDR3 has 17 amino acids. The germline V gene has CDR1 KGHDR and CDR2 SFDVKD. CDR3 region: CATSDSEAASGRVEQFF. CDR3 sequence (DNA): TGTGCCACCAGTGATTCGGAAGCGGCTAGCGGGAGGGTTGAGCAGTTCTTC.